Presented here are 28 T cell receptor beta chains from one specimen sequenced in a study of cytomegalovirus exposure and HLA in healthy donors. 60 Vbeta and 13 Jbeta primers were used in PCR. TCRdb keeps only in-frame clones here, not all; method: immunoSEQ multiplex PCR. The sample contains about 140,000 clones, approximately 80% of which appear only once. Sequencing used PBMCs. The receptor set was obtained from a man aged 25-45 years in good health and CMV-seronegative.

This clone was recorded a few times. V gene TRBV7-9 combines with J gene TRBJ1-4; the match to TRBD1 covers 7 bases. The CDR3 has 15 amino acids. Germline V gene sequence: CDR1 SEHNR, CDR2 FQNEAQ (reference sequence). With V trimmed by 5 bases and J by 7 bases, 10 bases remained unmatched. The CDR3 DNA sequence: TGTGCCAGCAGCCCCGGACAGGCAATTAGTGAAAAACTGTTTTTT. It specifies CASSPGQAISEKLFF.

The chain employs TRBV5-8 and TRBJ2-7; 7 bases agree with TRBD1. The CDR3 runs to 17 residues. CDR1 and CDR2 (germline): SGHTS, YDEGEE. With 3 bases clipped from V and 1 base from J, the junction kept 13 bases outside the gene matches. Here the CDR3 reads CASSSVGYRGSSYEQYF. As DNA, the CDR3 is TGTGCCAGCAGCTCGGTAGGTTACAGGGGATCTTCCTACGAGCAGTACTTC. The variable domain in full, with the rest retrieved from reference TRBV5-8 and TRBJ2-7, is EAGVTQSPTHLIKTRGQQATLRCSPISGHTSVYWYQQALGLGLQFLLWYDEGEERNRGNFPPRFSGRQFPNYSSELNVNALELEDSALYLCASSSVGYRGSSYEQYFGPGTRLTVT.

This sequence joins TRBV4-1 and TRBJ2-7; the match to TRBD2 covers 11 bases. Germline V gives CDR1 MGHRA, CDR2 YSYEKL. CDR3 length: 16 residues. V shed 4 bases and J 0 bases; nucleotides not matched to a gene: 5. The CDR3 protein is CASSLWGLAVSYEQYF. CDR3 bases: TGCGCCAGCAGCCTATGGGGACTAGCGGTCTCCTACGAGCAGTACTTC.

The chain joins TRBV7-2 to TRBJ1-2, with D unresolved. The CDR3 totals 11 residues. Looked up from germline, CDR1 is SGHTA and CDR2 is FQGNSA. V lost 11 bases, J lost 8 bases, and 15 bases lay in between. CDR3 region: CASARAQGYTF. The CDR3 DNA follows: TGTGCCTCAGCGCGGGCCCAGGGCTACACCTTC. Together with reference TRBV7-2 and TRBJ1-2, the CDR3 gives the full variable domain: GAGVSQSPSNKVTEKGKDVELRCDPISGHTALYWYRQSLGQGLEFLIYFQGNSAPDKSGLPSDRFSAERTGGSVSTLTIQRTQQEDSAVYLCASARAQGYTFGSGTRLTVV.

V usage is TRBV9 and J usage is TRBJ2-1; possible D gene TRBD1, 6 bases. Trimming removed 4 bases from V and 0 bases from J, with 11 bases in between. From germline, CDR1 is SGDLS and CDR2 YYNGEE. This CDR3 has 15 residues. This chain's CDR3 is CASSYRARSYNEQFF. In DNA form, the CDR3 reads TGTGCCAGCAGCTACAGGGCTCGCTCCTACAATGAGCAGTTCTTC.

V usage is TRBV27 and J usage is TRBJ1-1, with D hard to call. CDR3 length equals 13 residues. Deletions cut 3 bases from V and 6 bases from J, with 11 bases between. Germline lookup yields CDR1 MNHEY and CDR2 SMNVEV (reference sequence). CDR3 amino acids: CASSFREGAEAFF. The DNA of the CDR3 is TGTGCCAGCAGTTTTAGAGAGGGAGCTGAAGCTTTCTTT.

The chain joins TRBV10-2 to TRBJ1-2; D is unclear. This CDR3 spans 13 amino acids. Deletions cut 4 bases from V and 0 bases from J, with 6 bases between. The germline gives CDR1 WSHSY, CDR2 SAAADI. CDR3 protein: CASSGSANYGYTF. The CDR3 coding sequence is TGCGCCAGCAGTGGATCAGCTAACTATGGCTACACCTTC.

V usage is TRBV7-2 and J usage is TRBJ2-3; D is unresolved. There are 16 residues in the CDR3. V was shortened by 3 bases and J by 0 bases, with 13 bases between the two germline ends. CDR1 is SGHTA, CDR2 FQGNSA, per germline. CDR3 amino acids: CASSLFRPRSTDTQYF. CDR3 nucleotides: TGTGCCAGCAGCTTGTTCCGTCCTCGGAGCACAGATACGCAGTATTTT.

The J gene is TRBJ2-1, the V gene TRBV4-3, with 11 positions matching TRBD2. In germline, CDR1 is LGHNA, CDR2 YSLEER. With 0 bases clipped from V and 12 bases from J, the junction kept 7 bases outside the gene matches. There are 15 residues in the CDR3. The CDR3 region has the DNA TGCGCCAGCAGCCAAGAAACTAGCGGGAGTGCGGTGCAGTTCTTC. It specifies CASSQETSGSAVQFF.

The CDR3 loop reads CASSQSLGQKQYF. DNA for the CDR3: TGCGCCAGCAGTCAATCGTTGGGACAAAAGCAGTATTTT. The rearrangement joins TRBV23-1 to TRBJ2-3, with a possible D match to TRBD1 (6 bases). TRBV23-1 carries the ORF label, with uncertain function. Trimming took off 0 bases at V and 11 bases at J, with 12 bases between the two ends. The CDR3 extends over 13 amino acids.

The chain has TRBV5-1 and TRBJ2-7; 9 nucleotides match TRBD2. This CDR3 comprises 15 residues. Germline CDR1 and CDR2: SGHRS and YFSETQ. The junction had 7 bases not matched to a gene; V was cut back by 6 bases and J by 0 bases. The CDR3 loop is CASTLGREGSYEQYF. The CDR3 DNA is TGCGCCAGCACCCTAGGGCGGGAGGGCTCCTACGAGCAGTACTTC. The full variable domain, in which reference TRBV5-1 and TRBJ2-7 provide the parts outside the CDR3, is KAGVTQTPRYLIKTRGQQVTLSCSPISGHRSVSWYQQTPGQGLQFLFEYFSETQRNKGNFPGRFSGRQFSNSRSEMNVSTLELGDSALYLCASTLGREGSYEQYFGPGTRLTVT.

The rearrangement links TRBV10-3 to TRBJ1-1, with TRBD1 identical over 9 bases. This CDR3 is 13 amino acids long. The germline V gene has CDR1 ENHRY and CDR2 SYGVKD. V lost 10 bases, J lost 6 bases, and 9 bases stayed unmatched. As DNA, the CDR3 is TGTGCCACGTACCCCGGACAGGGGCCTGAAGCTTTCTTT. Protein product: CATYPGQGPEAFF.

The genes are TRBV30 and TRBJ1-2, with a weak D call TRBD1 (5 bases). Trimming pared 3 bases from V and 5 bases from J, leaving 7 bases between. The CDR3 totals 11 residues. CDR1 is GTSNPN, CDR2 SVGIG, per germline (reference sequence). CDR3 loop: CAWRGGYGYTF. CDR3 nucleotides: TGTGCCTGGAGGGGGGGGTATGGCTACACCTTC. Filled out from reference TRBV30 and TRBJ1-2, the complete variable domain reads SQTIHQWPATLVQPVGSPLSLECTVEGTSNPNLYWYRQAAGRGLQLLFYSVGIGQISSEVPQNLSASRPQDRQFILSSKKLLLSDSGFYLCAWRGGYGYTFGSGTRLTVV.

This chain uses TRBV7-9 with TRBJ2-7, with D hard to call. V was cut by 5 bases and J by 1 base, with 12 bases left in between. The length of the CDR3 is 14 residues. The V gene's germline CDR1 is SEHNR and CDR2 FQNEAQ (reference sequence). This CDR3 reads CASSLRLDSYEQYF. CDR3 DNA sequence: TGTGCCAGCAGCCTCCGACTGGATTCCTACGAGCAGTACTTC.

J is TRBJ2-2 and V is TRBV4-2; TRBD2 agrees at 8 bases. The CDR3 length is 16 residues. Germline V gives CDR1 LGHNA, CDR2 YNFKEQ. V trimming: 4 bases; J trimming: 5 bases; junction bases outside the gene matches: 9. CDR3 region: CASSPGLAWGTGELFF. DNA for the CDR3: TGTGCCAGCAGCCCTGGACTAGCCTGGGGGACCGGGGAGCTGTTTTTT.

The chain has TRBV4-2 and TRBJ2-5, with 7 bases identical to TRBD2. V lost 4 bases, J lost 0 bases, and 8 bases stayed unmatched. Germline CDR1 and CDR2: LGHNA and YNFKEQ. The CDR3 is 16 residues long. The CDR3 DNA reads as TGTGCCAGCAGCCGGGGAGCGGGGACCAACCAAGAGACCCAGTACTTC. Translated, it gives CASSRGAGTNQETQYF.

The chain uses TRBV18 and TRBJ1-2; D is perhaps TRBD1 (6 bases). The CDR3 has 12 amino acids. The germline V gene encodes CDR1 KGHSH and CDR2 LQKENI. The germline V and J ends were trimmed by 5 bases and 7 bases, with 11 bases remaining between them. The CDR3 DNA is TGTGCCAGCTCAACAGGGACATTTGGCTACACCTTC. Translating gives CASSTGTFGYTF.

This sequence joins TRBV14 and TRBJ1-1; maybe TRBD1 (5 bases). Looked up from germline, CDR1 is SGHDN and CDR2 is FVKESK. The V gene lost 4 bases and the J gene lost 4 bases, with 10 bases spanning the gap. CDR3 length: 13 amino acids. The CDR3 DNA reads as TGTGCCAGCAGCCGTCGGGGGATCACTGAAGCTTTCTTT. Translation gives CASSRRGITEAFF.

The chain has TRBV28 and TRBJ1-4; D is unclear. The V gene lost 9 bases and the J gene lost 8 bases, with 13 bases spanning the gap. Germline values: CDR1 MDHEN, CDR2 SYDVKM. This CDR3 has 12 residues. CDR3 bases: TGTGCCAGTTCGGGAGGAATGGAAAAACTGTTTTTT. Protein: CASSGGMEKLFF. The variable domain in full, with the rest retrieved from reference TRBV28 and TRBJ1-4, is DVKVTQSSRYLVKRTGEKVFLECVQDMDHENMFWYRQDPGLGLRLIYFSYDVKMKEKGDIPEGYSVSREKKERFSLILESASTNQTSMYLCASSGGMEKLFFGSGTQLSVL.

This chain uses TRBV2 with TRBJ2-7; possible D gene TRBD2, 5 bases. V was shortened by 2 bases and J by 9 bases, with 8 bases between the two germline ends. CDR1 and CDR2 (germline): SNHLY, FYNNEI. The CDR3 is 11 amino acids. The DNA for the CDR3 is TGTGCCAGCAGTGAATGGAGCGGGCAGTACTTC. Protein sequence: CASSEWSGQYF.

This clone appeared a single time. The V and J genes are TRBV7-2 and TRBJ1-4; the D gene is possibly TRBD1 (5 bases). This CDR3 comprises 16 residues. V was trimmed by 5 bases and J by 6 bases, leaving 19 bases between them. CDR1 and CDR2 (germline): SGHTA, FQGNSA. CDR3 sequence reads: CASSPQVGDLHEKLFF. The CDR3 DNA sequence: TGTGCCAGCAGCCCACAAGTAGGGGACTTGCATGAAAAACTGTTTTTT. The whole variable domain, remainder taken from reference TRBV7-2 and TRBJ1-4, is GAGVSQSPSNKVTEKGKDVELRCDPISGHTALYWYRQSLGQGLEFLIYFQGNSAPDKSGLPSDRFSAERTGGSVSTLTIQRTQQEDSAVYLCASSPQVGDLHEKLFFGSGTQLSVL.

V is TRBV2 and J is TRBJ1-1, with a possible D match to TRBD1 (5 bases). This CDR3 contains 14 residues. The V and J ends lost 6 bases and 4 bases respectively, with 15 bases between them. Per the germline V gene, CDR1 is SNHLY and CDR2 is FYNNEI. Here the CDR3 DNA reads TGTGCCAGCAGCCGGGGGGTGGGGGGCACTGAAGCTTTCTTT. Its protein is CASSRGVGGTEAFF.

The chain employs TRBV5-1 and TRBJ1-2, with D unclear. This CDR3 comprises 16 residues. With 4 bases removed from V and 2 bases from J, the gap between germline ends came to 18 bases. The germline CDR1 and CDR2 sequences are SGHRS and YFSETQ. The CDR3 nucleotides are TGCGCCAGCAGCCCTGTTTCGGGAATAGAAAACTATGGCTACACCTTC. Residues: CASSPVSGIENYGYTF.

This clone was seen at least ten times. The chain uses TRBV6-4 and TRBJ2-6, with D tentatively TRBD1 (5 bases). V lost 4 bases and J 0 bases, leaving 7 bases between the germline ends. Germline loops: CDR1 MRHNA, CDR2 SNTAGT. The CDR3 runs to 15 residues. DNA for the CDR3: TGTGCCAGCAGTGCCGACAGCTCTGGGGCCAACGTCCTGACTTTC. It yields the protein CASSADSSGANVLTF.

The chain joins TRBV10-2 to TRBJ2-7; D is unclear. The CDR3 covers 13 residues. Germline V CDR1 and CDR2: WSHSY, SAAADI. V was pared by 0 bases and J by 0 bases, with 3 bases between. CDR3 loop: CASSESASYEQYF. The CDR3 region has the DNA TGCGCCAGCAGTGAGTCAGCCTCCTACGAGCAGTACTTC.

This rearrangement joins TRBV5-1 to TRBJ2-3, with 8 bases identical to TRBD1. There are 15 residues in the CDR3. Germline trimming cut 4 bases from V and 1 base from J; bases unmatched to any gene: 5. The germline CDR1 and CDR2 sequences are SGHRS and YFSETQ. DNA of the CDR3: TGCGCCAGCAGCCCCGGGACAGGAGGCACAGATACGCAGTATTTT. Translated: CASSPGTGGTDTQYF.

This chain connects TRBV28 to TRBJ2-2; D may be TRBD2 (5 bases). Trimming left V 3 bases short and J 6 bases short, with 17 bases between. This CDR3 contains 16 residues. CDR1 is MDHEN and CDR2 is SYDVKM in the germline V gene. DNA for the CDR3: TGTGCCAGCAGTTTTCCCTCCGAGGGAGAATCCGGGGAGCTGTTTTTT. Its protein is CASSFPSEGESGELFF. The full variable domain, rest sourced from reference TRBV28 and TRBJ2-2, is DVKVTQSSRYLVKRTGEKVFLECVQDMDHENMFWYRQDPGLGLRLIYFSYDVKMKEKGDIPEGYSVSREKKERFSLILESASTNQTSMYLCASSFPSEGESGELFFGEGSRLTVL.

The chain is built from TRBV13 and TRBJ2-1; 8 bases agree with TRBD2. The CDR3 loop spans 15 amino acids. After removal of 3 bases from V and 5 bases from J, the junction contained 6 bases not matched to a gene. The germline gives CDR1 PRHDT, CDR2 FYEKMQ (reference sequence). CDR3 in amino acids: CASSLRTSSHNEQFF. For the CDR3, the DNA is TGTGCCAGCAGCTTGAGGACTAGCAGCCACAATGAGCAGTTCTTC.